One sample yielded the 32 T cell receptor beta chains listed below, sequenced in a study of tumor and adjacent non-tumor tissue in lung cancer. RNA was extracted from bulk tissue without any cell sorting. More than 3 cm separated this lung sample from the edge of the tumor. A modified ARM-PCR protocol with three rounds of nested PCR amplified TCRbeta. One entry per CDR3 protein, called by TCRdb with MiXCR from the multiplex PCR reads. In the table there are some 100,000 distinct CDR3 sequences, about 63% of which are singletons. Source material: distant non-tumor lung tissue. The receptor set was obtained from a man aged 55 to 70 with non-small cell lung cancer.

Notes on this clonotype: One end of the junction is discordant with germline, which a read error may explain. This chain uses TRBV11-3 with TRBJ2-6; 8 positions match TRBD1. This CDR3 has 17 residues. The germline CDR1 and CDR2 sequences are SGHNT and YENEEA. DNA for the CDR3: TGTGCAAGCAGTCCATGGACAGGGAACTCTGGGGCCAACGTCCTGACTTTC. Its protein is CASSPWTGNSGANVLTF.

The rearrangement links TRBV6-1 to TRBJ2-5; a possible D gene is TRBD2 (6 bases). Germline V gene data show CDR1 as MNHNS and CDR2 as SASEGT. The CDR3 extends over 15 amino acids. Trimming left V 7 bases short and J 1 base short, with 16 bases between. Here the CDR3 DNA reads TGTGCCAGCAACCGCGGAGGGGTCTGCCAAGAGACCCAGTACTTC. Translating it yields CASNRGGVCQETQYF.

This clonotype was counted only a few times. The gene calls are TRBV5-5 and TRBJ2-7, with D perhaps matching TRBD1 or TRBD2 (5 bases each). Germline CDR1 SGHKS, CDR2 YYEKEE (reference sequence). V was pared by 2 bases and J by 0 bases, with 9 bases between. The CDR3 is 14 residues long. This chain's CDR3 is CASSFEGSSYEQYF. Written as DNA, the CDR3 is TGTGCCAGCAGCTTCGAGGGGAGCTCCTACGAGCAGTACTTC.

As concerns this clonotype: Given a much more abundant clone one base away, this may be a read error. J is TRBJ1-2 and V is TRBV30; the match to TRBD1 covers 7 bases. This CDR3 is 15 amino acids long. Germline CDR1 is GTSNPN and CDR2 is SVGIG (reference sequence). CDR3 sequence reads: CTWSPRDRIYYGYTF. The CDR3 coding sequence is TGTACCTGGAGCCCACGGGACAGAATTTACTATGGCTACACCTTC.

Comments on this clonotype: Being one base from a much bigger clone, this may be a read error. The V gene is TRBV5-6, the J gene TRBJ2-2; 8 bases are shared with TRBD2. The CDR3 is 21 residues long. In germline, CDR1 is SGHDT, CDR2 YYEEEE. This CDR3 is CANSLQRWGVSGEPNTGELFF. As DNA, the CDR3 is TGTGCCAACAGCTTGCAAAGGTGGGGAGTTAGCGGGGAACCGAACACCGGGGAGCTGTTTTTT. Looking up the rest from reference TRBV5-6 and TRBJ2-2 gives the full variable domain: DAGVTQSPTHLIKTRGQQVTLRCSPKSGHDTVSWYQQALGQGPQFIFQYYEEEERQRGNFPDRFSGHQFPNYSSELNVNALLLGDSALYLCANSLQRWGVSGEPNTGELFFGEGSRLTVL.

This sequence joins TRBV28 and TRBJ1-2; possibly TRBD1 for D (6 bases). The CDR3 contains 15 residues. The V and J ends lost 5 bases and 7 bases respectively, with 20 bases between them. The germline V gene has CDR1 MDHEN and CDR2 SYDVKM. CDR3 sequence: CASSPYRAVKCGYTF. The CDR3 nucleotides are TGTGCCAGCAGTCCATACAGGGCCGTTAAGTGTGGCTACACCTTC.

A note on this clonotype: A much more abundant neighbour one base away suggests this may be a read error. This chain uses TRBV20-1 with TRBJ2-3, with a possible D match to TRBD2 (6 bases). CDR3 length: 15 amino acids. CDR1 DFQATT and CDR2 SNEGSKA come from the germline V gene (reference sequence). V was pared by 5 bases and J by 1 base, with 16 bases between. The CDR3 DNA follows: TGCAGTGCTCGCCCAGCGGTAGCGGGCACAGATACGCAGTATTTT. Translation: CSARPAVAGTDTQYF.

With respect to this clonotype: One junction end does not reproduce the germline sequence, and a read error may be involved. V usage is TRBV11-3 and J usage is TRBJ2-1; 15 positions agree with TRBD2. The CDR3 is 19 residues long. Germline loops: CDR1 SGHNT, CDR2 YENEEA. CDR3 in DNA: TGTGTCAGCAGTTCCCGGACTAGCGGGAGGGCCCGCTCCTACAATGAGCAGTTTTTC. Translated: CVSSSRTSGRARSYNEQFF.

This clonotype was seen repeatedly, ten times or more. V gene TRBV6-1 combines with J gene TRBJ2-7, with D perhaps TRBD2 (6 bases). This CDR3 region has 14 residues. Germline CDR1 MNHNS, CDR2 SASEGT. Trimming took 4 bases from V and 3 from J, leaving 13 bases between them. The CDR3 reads CASSVGGNSYEQYF. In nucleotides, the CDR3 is TGTGCCAGCAGTGTTGGGGGGAACAGCTACGAGCAGTACTTC.

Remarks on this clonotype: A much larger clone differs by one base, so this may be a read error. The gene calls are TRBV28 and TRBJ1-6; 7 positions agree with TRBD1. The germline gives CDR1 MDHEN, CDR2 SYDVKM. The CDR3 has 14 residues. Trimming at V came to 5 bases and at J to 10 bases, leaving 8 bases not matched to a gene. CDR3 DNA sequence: TGTGCCAGCAGTCTCGACAGGGTTGGATCACCCCTCCACTTT. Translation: CASSLDRVGSPLHF.

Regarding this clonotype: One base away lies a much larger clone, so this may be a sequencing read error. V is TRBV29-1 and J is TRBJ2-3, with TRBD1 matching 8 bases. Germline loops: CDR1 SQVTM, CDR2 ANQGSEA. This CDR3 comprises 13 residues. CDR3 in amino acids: CSVEGQGANTQYF. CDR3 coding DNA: TGCAGCGTGGAAGGACAGGGAGCAAATACGCAGTATTTT.

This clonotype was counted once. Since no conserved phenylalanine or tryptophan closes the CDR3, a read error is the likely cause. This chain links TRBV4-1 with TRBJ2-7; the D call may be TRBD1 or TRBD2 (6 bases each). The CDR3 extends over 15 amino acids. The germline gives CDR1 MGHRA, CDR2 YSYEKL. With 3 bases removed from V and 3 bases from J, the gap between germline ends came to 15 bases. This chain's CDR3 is CASSHEGGTSYEQYL. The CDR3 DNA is TGCGCCAGCAGCCATGAAGGCGGGACAAGCTACGAGCAGTACCTC.

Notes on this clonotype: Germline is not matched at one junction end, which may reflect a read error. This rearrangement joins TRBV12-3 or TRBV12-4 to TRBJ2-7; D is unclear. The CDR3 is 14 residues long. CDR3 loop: CVSRPAWQSYEQYF. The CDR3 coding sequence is TGTGTCAGCAGGCCAGCGTGGCAATCCTACGAGCAGTACTTC.

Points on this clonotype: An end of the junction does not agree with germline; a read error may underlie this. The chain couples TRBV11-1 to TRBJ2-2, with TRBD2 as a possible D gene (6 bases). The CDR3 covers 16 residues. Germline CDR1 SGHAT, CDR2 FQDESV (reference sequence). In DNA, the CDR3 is TGTGCCAGCAGCTTAGGGAGGGGCCCTAACAGCGGGGAGCTGTTTTTT. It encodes CASSLGRGPNSGELFF. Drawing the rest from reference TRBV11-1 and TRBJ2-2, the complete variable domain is EAEVAQSPRYKITEKSQAVAFWCDPISGHATLYWYRQILGQGPELLVQFQDESVVDDSQLPKDRFSAERLKGVDSTLKIQPAELGDSAMYLCASSLGRGPNSGELFFGEGSRLTVL.

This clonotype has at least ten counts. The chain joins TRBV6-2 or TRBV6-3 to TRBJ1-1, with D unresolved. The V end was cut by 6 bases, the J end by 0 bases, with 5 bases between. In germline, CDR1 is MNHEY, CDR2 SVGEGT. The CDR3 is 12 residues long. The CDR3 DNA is TGTGCCAGCAGGCTTTTGAACACTGAAGCTTTCTTT. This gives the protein CASRLLNTEAFF.

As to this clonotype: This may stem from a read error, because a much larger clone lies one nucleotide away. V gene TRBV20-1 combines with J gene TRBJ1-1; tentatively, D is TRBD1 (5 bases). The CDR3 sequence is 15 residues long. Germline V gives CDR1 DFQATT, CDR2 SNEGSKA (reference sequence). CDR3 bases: TGCAATGCTAGGGCTTTGGGAGGGGTGGGCACTGAAGCTTTCTTT. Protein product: CNARALGGVGTEAFF.

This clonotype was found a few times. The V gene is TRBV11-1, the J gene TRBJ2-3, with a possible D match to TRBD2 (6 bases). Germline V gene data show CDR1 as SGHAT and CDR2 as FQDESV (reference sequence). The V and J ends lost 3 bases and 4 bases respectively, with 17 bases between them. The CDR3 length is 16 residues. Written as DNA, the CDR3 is TGTGCCAGCAGCTTCTTGTCCTCGTCTAGCGCAGATACGCAGTATTTT. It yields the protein CASSFLSSSSADTQYF.

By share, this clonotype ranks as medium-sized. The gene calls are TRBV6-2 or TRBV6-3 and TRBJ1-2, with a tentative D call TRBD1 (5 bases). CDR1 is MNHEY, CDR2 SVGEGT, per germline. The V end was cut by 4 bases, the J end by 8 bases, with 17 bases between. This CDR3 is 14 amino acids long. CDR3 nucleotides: TGTGCCAGCAGTTCCTCCTTTCTTGACAGAGGCTACACCTTC. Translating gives CASSSSFLDRGYTF.

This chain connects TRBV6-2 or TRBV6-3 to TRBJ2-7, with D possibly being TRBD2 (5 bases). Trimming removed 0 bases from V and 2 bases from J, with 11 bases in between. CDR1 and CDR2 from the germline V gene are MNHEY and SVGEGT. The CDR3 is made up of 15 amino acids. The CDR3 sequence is CASSYSRAGAYEQYF. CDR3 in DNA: TGTGCCAGCAGTTACTCGAGGGCCGGGGCCTACGAGCAGTACTTC.

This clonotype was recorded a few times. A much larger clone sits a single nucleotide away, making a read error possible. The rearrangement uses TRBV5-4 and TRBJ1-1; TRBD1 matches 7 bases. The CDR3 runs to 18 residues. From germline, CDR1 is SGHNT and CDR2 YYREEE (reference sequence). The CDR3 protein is CASITYEREGAFSTDAFF. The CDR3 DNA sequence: TGTGCCAGCATCACCTACGAAAGAGAGGGGGCTTTTAGCACTGATGCTTTCTTT.

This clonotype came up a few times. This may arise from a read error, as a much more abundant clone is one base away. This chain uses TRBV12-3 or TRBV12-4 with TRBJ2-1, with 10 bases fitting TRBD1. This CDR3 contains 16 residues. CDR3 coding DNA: TGTGCCATCAGTTTTAGGGGGACAGGGGAGAACAATGAGCAGTTCTTC. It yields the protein CAISFRGTGENNEQFF.

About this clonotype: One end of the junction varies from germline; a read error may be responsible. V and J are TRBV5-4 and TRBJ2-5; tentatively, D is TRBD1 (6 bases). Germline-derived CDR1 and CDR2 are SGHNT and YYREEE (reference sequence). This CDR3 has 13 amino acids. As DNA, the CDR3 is TGTGCCAGCAGCCCGGGACAAGCTGAGATCCAGTACTTC. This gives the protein CASSPGQAEIQYF.

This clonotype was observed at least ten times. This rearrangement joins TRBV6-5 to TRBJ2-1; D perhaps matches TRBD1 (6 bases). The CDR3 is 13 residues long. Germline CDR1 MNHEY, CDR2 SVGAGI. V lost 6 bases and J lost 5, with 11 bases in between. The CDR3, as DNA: TGTGCCAGCAGACTAACAGGGAACAATGAGCAGTTCTTC. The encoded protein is CASRLTGNNEQFF.

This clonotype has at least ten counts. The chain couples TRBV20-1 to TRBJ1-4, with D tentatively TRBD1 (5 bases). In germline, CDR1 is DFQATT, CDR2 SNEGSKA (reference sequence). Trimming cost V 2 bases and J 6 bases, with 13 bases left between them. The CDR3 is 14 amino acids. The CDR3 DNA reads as TGCAGTGCTAGATCACAGGTCTACCATGAAAAACTGTTTTTT. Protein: CSARSQVYHEKLFF.

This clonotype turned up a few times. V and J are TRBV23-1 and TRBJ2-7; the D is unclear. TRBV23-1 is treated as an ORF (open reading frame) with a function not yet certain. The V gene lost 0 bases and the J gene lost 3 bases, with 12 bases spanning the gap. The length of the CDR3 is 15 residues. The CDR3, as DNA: TGCGCCAGCAGTCAATCTCCCCAGGAACTCTACGAGCAGTACTTC. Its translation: CASSQSPQELYEQYF.

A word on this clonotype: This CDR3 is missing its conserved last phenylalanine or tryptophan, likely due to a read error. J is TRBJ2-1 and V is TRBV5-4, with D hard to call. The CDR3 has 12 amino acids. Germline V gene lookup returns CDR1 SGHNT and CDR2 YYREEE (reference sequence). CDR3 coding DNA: TGTGCCAGTAGCTTACAAGACAATGAGCAGTTCCTC. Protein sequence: CASSLQDNEQFL.

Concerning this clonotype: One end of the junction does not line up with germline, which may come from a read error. The CDR3 coding sequence is TGTCCCAGCAGTCCGTTGGGGAGCGGAAATGAGCAGTTCTTC. Residues: CPSSPLGSGNEQFF. The rearrangement uses TRBV28 and TRBJ2-1, with a weak D call TRBD2 (5 bases). The germline V gene encodes CDR1 MDHEN and CDR2 SYDVKM. The CDR3 length is 14 residues.

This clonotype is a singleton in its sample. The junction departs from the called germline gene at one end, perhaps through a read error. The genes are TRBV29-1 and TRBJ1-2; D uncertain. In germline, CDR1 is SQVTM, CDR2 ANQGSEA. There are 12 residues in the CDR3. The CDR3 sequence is CSVIVQKYDYTF. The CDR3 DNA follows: TGCAGCGTTATTGTACAGAAGTATGACTACACCTTC.

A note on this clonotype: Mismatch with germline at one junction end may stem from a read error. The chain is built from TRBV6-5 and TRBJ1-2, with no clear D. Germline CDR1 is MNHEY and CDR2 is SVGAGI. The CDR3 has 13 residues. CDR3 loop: CASSWESGYGYIF. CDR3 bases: TGTGCCAGCAGTTGGGAGAGTGGCTATGGCTACATCTTC.

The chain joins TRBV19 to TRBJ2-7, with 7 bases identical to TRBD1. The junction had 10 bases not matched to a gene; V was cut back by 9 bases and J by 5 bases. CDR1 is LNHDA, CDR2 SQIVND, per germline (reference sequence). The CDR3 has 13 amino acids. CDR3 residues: CARRRQGFHEQYF. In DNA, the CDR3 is TGTGCCAGAAGACGACAGGGTTTCCACGAGCAGTACTTC.

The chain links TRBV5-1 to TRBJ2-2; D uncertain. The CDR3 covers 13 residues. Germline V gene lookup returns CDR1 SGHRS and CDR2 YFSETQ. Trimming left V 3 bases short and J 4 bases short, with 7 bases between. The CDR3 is CASSWKVTGELFF. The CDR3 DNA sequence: TGCGCCAGCAGCTGGAAAGTCACCGGGGAGCTGTTTTTT.

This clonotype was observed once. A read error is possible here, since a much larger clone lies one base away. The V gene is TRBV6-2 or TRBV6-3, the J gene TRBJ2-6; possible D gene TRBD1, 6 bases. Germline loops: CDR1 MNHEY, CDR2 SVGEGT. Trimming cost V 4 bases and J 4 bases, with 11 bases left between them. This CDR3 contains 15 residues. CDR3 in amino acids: CASSSGAGGANVLTF. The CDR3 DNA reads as TGTGCCAGCAGTTCAGGGGCGGGCGGGGCCAACGTCCTGACTTTC.